This T cell receptor beta chain was sequenced in a study of blood T cell repertoires in COVID-19. Study-wide background: Researchers got acute and convalescent COVID-19 samples from the United States, Italy and Spain. The cDNA or gDNA used as material had been derived from T cells, B-cell-depleted T cells, or PBMCs.

Original data processing: Using reference gene primer amplification, nucleated cell counts were estimated. TCRdb keeps only in-frame clones here, not all; method: immunoSEQ multiplex PCR. V, J and clone size are taken as reported in that table, and D and trimming were inferred from the DNA itself. The table lists approximately 77,000 clones, more than 80% of them singletons. Germline V CDR1 and CDR2: SNHLY, FYNNEI. The trim removed 8 bases at V and 9 bases at J, leaving 4 bases unmatched. This CDR3 has 11 amino acids. V usage is TRBV2 and J usage is TRBJ2-1; 7 bases fit TRBD1. The receptor was isolated from a woman aged 65 to 85 with acute or convalescent COVID-19. Sequencing was performed on peripheral blood. The CDR3 DNA sequence: TGTGCCAGCCGGGGACAGCTTGAGCAGTTCTTC. Residues: CASRGQLEQFF.